Sequencing of this T cell receptor beta chain was carried out in a study of blood T cell repertoires in COVID-19. Study details: PBMCs, B-cell-depleted T cells, or T cells were the source of the cDNA or gDNA that made up the material.

Germline CDR1 reads MNHEY; CDR2 reads SVGEGT. This CDR3 is built from 17 residues. V was pared by 2 bases and J by 4 bases, with 9 bases of the junction left unmatched. The method was immunoSEQ multiplex PCR; TCRdb's version includes in-frame clones alone and lacks a portion of them. The table lists approximately 84,000 clones, about 80% of them singletons. Sample: peripheral blood. The sequence derives from a human donor in a cohort sampled during active COVID-19. The chain links TRBV6-2 or TRBV6-3 to TRBJ2-3; TRBD2 matches at 10 bases. CDR3 protein: CASSYTSSGRFADTQYF. CDR3 DNA: TGTGCCAGCAGTTACACCTCTAGCGGGAGATTTGCAGATACGCAGTATTTT.